Below, one TCR beta chain is given with its context. Antigen unknown. Additional DNA sequences in this sample encode the identical CDR3. This entry belongs to a study of shared clonotypes between healthy human individuals. The wider study: Three plates each covered CD4 naive and memory; CD8 naive two, CD8 memory one.

Authors' data handling: Junction-only sequences without quality scores came from ImmunoSEQ, so filtering differed. Method: immunoSEQ multiplex PCR; TCRdb's copy keeps in-frame clones and lacks some. D and trimming were read from the DNA, whereas the V and J calls and clone size are those reported in that table. The sample yields 760,000 or so clones, 96% seen once. Regarding the study as a whole: Clonotypes not shared had lower generation probabilities than those common to all four donors. Represented diversity (both genetic and exposure-history) was limited by the small number of donors.

Terminally differentiated effector memory CD45RA+ cells were excluded from the naive CD8 cells, which were CD45RO-negative and positively selected for CCR7. This CDR3 region has 11 residues. V was trimmed by 5 bases and J by 5 bases, leaving 3 bases between them. Per germline, CDR1 SEHNR and CDR2 FQNEAQ (reference sequence). Sequenced: naive CD8+ T cells sorted from blood. The clonotype comes from a man aged 30 to 39 in good health. V gene TRBV7-9 combines with J gene TRBJ2-2; D call uncertain. Here the CDR3 DNA reads TGTGCCAGCAGCCTAACCGGGGAGCTGTTTTTT. It encodes CASSLTGELFF.